A single T cell receptor beta chain is shown here with its context. These data belong to a study of OX40 agonist ivuxolimab in advanced cancers. Overall study: The dose-escalation cohort was about 83% male, with a mean age of around 60 years, ranging about 23 to 79.

The germline CDR1 and CDR2 sequences are ENHRY and SYGVKD. This CDR3 spans 14 amino acids. Trimming cost V 7 bases and J 4 bases; bases outside gene matches: 6. TCRdb's copy holds only in-frame clones and misses some; the assay was immunoSEQ multiplex PCR. Seen here are approximately 94,000 clones, about nine tenths observed once, and the top ten hold around 0.16%. The rearrangement joins TRBV10-3 to TRBJ2-1, with 8 bases that match TRBD1. Sequenced here: CD4+ or CD8+ T cells sorted from blood, sampled in a trial of the OX40 agonist ivuxolimab. This TCR derives from an adult with an advanced solid tumor such as melanoma, head and neck, liver or kidney cancer. CDR3 sequence (DNA): TGTGCCATCACCGACAGGGGAGATTACAATGAGCAGTTCTTC. It is translated as CAITDRGDYNEQFF.